These 5 T cell receptor beta chains came from one sample sequenced in a study of blood T cell repertoires in COVID-19. Assay used: immunoSEQ multiplex PCR; TCRdb lists only in-frame clones, some missing. Seen here are about 67,000 clones, more than 75% observed once, and the top ten hold 4% to 5.5%. Sequencing used peripheral blood. These receptors all come from a man aged 50 or older with active COVID-19.

The gene calls are TRBV6-5 and TRBJ1-1; TRBD1 matches at 8 bases. This CDR3 has 16 residues. Germline CDR1 and CDR2: MNHEY and SVGAGI. Trimming cost V 1 base and J 5 bases; bases outside gene matches: 9. The CDR3 DNA reads TGTGCCAGCAGTTACTATTTGGACAGGGTAAAGACTGAAGCTTTCTTT. Its translation: CASSYYLDRVKTEAFF.

This chain joins TRBV7-2 and TRBJ2-1, with 8 bases fitting TRBD2. Germline assignment: CDR1 SGHTA and CDR2 FQGNSA. CDR3 length equals 14 residues. Losses at the gene ends were 5 bases for V and 7 bases for J; bases not matched to a gene: 7. The chain's CDR3 is CASSQSRGGNEQFF. CDR3 DNA: TGTGCCAGCAGCCAATCCCGGGGGGGGAATGAGCAGTTCTTC.

V gene TRBV6-4 combines with J gene TRBJ2-4, with TRBD2 matching over 11 bases. This CDR3 contains 19 residues. With 6 bases clipped from V and 4 bases from J, the junction kept 17 bases outside the gene matches. Germline CDR1 and CDR2: MRHNA and SNTAGT. CDR3 residues: CASSLLSLRLAGKKNIQYF. In nucleotides, the CDR3 is TGTGCCAGCAGCCTACTAAGTCTGCGACTAGCGGGAAAGAAAAACATTCAGTACTTC.

V usage is TRBV9 and J usage is TRBJ2-7, with 13 nucleotides matching TRBD2. This CDR3 has 14 amino acids. Germline V CDR1 and CDR2: SGDLS, YYNGEE. V lost 3 bases, J lost 6 bases, and 3 bases stayed unmatched. The CDR3 is CASSGTSGSSEQYF. The DNA of the CDR3 is TGTGCCAGCAGCGGGACTAGCGGGAGTAGCGAGCAGTACTTC.

This chain connects TRBV3-1 (or the pseudogene TRBV3-2) to TRBJ2-7, with no clear D. The CDR3 consists of 13 residues. Trimming left V 5 bases short and J 0 bases short, with 8 bases between. CDR1 and CDR2 from the germline V gene are LGHDT and YNNKEL (reference sequence). CDR3 in amino acids: CASSFTSSYEQYF. As DNA, the CDR3 is TGTGCCAGCAGCTTTACGAGCTCCTACGAGCAGTACTTC.